A single sample is the source of the 10 T cell receptor beta chains below, sequenced in a study of blood T cells in healthy people across ages. With a J-beta primer mix and a sample-barcoded 5' primer, a second PCR ran about 6 to 11 cycles. One entry per CDR3 protein, called by TCRdb with MiXCR from the 5' RACE reads. The data hold approximately 2,000,000 distinct CDR3 sequences, with about two fifths observed a single time. The sequencing input was blood. These receptors all come from a human donor in good health.

This clonotype came up once. One junction end does not reproduce the germline sequence, and a read error may be involved. The rearrangement joins TRBV7-2 to TRBJ2-1, with 8 bases fitting TRBD2. Germline values: CDR1 SGHTA, CDR2 FQGNSA. The CDR3 is made up of 15 amino acids. The CDR3 spells CASSLGRGGFSRQFF. CDR3 coding DNA: TGTGCAAGCAGCTTAGGTCGGGGGGGCTTTAGTCGGCAGTTCTTC.

The chain employs TRBV7-9 and TRBJ1-2, with a tentative D call TRBD1 (6 bases). Between the trimmed V and J ends, which lost 4 bases and 4 bases, there was a span of 22 bases. This CDR3 comprises 17 residues. Germline lookup yields CDR1 SEHNR and CDR2 FQNEAQ (reference sequence). CDR3 protein: CASSSYTLPQGSYGYTF. In DNA form, the CDR3 reads TGTGCCAGCAGCTCTTACACCCTTCCTCAGGGGAGCTATGGCTACACCTTC.

This clonotype was found a few times. This chain connects TRBV7-8 to TRBJ2-1; TRBD2 aligns across 15 bases. The CDR3 is made up of 16 amino acids. The germline CDR1 and CDR2 sequences are SGHVS and FQNEAQ. Germline trimming cut 5 bases from V and 10 bases from J; bases unmatched to any gene: 9. The CDR3, as DNA: TGTGCCAGCAGCCCGGTGGGACTAGCGGGGGGTGGCGAGCAGTTCTTC. The encoded protein is CASSPVGLAGGGEQFF.

This clonotype came up a few times. The genes are TRBV24-1 and TRBJ1-2, with D maybe TRBD1 (6 bases). The CDR3 covers 15 residues. The germline CDR1 and CDR2 sequences are KGHDR and SFDVKD. Trimming took 4 bases from V and 4 from J, leaving 15 bases between them. The CDR3 DNA is TGTGCCACCAGTGACCTAGACAGGCTTGCCTATGGCTACACCTTC. It translates to CATSDLDRLAYGYTF.

Remarks on this clonotype: At one end the junction does not follow the germline gene, possibly because of a read error. The gene calls are TRBV20-1 and TRBJ1-4, with D hard to call. There are 14 residues in the CDR3. Per the germline V gene, CDR1 is DFQATT and CDR2 is SNEGSKA (reference sequence). In DNA, the CDR3 is TGCAGTGCCAGCGACAAGATCACTAATGAAAGACTGTTTTTT. Residues: CSASDKITNERLFF.

In its sample, this clonotype was seen a few times. CDR3 sequence reads: CASSPRLSSDQETQYF. The CDR3 DNA sequence: TGTGCCAGCAGCCCAAGGCTATCAAGCGACCAAGAGACCCAGTACTTC. The V and J genes are TRBV3-1 and TRBJ2-5; D ambiguous. Germline-derived CDR1 and CDR2 are LGHDT and YNNKEL (reference sequence). This CDR3 is built from 16 residues. The germline V and J ends were trimmed by 4 bases and 0 bases, with 15 bases remaining between them.

This chain joins TRBV12-3 or TRBV12-4 and TRBJ1-2; TRBD1 agrees at 9 bases. Trimming at V came to 7 bases and at J to 0 bases, leaving 3 bases not matched to a gene. CDR3 length: 14 amino acids. CDR3 amino acids: CASTGTGTNYGYTF. The CDR3 nucleotides are TGTGCCAGCACCGGGACAGGGACTAACTATGGCTACACCTTC.

The rearrangement joins TRBV5-6 to TRBJ1-2; weak D call: TRBD1 (5 bases). Germline-derived CDR1 and CDR2 are SGHDT and YYEEEE. The CDR3 extends over 16 amino acids. V was clipped by 4 bases and J by 7 bases, with 23 bases between them. CDR3 region: CASSPNTGADESGYTF. In nucleotides, the CDR3 is TGTGCCAGCAGCCCCAACACTGGGGCAGATGAAAGTGGCTACACCTTC.

This clonotype was recorded a few times. This chain links TRBV6-1 with TRBJ2-6, with 8 positions matching TRBD1. Per germline, CDR1 MNHNS and CDR2 SASEGT. V lost 5 bases to trimming and J lost 3 bases; unmatched junction nucleotides: 3. The CDR3 has 15 amino acids. CDR3 region: CASSQGAGGANVLTF. Written as DNA, the CDR3 is TGTGCCAGCAGTCAGGGGGCAGGTGGGGCCAACGTCCTGACTTTC.

The chain joins TRBV3-1 to TRBJ1-2; 9 nucleotides agree with TRBD1. CDR1 is LGHDT and CDR2 is YNNKEL in the germline V gene (reference sequence). After removal of 1 base from V and 2 bases from J, the junction contained 2 bases not matched to a gene. This CDR3 comprises 15 residues. The CDR3 DNA sequence: TGTGCCAGCAGCCAAGCAGGGACAGGGAACTATGGCTACACCTTC. It yields the protein CASSQAGTGNYGYTF.